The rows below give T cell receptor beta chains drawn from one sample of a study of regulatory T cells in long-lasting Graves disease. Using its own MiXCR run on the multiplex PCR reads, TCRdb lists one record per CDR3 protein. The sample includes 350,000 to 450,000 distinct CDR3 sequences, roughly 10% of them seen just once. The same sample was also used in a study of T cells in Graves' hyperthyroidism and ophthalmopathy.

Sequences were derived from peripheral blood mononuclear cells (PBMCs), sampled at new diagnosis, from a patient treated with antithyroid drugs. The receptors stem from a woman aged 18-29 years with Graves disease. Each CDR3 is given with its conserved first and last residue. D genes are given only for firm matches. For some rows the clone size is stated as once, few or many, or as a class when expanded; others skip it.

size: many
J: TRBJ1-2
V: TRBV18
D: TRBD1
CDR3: CASSPGTVEYGYTF
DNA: TGTGCCAGCTCACCCGGGACAGTCGAATATGGCTACACCTTC

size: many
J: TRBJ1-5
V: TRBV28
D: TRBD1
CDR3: CASSFPGGSGQPQHF
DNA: TGTGCCAGCAGTTTCCCAGGGGGAAGTGGACAGCCCCAGCATTTT

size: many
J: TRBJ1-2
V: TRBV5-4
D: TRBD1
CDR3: CASSTGTEPYYGYTF
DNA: TGTGCCAGCAGCACAGGGACAGAGCCCTACTATGGCTACACCTTC

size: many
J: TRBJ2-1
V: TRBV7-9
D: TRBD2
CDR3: CASSREGRYEQFF
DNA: TGTGCCAGCAGCAGGGAGGGGAGGTATGAGCAGTTCTTC

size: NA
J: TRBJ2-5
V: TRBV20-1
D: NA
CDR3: CSATAQETQYF
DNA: TGCAGTGCTACGGCTCAAGAGACCCAGTACTTC

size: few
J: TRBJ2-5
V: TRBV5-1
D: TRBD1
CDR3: CASSLEGGRQETQYF
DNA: TGCGCCAGCAGCTTGGAAGGGGGCCGGCAAGAGACCCAGTACTTC

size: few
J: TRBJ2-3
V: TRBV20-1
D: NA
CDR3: CSAQLNRDRLWTDTQYF
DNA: TGCAGTGCTCAACTTAACAGGGACCGGTTGTGGACAGATACGCAGTATTTT

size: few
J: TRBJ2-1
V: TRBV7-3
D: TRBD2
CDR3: CASSRYSGGLNEQFF
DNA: TGTGCCAGCAGCCGATATAGCGGGGGCCTAAATGAGCAGTTCTTC

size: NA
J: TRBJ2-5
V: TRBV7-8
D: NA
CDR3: CASSLVGSSSQETQYF
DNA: TGTGCCAGCAGCTTAGTAGGCAGCTCTAGCCAAGAGACCCAGTACTTC

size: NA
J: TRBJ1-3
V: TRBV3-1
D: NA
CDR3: CASSQSLAGNTIYF
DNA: TGTGCCAGCAGCCAATCTCTCGCTGGAAACACCATATATTTT

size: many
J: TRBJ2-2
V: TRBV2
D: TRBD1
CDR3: CASGPGQGAPGELFF
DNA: TGTGCCAGCGGCCCGGGACAGGGGGCCCCCGGGGAGCTGTTTTTT

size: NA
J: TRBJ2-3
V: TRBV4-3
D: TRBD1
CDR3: CASSQVGQDTDTQYF
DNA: TGCGCCAGCAGCCAAGTCGGACAGGACACAGATACGCAGTATTTT